This entry lists 26 T cell receptor beta chains sequenced from one sample in a study of blood T cell repertoires in COVID-19. Here immunoSEQ multiplex PCR was the method, and the copy in TCRdb shows in-frame clones only, minus some. The sample contains fewer than 700,000 clones, 85% to 90% of which appear only once. The sample comprised peripheral blood. Source of these receptors: a woman aged 50 to 65 with COVID-19, enrolled during active disease.

This clone was found once. CDR3 DNA sequence: TGTGCCAGCAGCGGCCGGGGGACTCCAACTAATGAAAAACTGTTTTTT. It translates to CASSGRGTPTNEKLFF. V is TRBV25-1 and J is TRBJ1-4; weak D call: TRBD1 (5 bases). The germline CDR1 and CDR2 sequences are MGHDK and SYGVNS. The CDR3 spans 16 residues. V was shortened by 6 bases and J by 0 bases, with 14 bases between the two germline ends.

Concerning this clone: Other DNA variants within this sample encode the same CDR3. The rearrangement links TRBV6-5 to TRBJ2-2; D may be TRBD1 (6 bases). CDR1 is MNHEY and CDR2 is SVGAGI in the germline V gene. V was clipped by 0 bases and J by 7 bases, with 9 bases between them. There are 14 residues in the CDR3. Here the CDR3 reads CASSYSRGSGELFF. Here the CDR3 DNA reads TGTGCCAGCAGTTACTCCAGGGGTAGCGGGGAGCTGTTTTTT.

V gene TRBV9 combines with J gene TRBJ2-2, with 7 bases aligning to TRBD2. This CDR3 spans 15 amino acids. Germline CDR1 and CDR2: SGDLS and YYNGEE. V was pared by 0 bases and J by 5 bases, with 4 bases of the junction left unmatched. CDR3 in amino acids: CASSVAGGGTGELFF. The CDR3 nucleotides are TGTGCCAGCAGCGTAGCGGGGGGAGGTACCGGGGAGCTGTTTTTT.

The V call is TRBV15, the J call TRBJ1-1, with D uncertain. This CDR3 is built from 14 residues. Trimming shortened V by 0 bases and J by 0 bases, and 5 bases separated the two germline ends. Germline V gene lookup returns CDR1 LNHNV and CDR2 YYDKDF (reference sequence). The CDR3: CATSREQMNTEAFF. The CDR3 DNA sequence: TGTGCCACCAGCAGAGAACAGATGAACACTGAAGCTTTCTTT.

This clone was seen just once. This chain uses TRBV11-1 with TRBJ2-4; maybe TRBD2 (5 bases). This CDR3 contains 13 residues. Trimming stripped 5 bases from V and 2 bases from J, with 7 bases between. Germline V gene data show CDR1 as SGHAT and CDR2 as FQDESV (reference sequence). The CDR3 protein is CASSRGSKNIQYF. The CDR3 DNA follows: TGTGCCAGCAGCAGAGGGTCCAAAAACATTCAGTACTTC.

CDR3 DNA: TGTGCCACCGGAGGGACAGGGTTCGTCGGTGAAAAACTGTTTTTT. It codes for CATGGTGFVGEKLFF. V and J are TRBV6-5 and TRBJ1-4, with 9 bases that match TRBD1. V shed 10 bases and J 7 bases; nucleotides not matched to a gene: 13. There are 15 residues in the CDR3. The germline V gene has CDR1 MNHEY and CDR2 SVGAGI.

This rearrangement joins TRBV6-5 to TRBJ2-3, with a possible D match to TRBD1 (6 bases). The V end lost 5 bases, the J end lost 3 bases, and 12 bases lay between the germline ends. There are 14 residues in the CDR3. Germline CDR1 MNHEY, CDR2 SVGAGI. The chain's CDR3 is CASSPQGFTDTQYF. The DNA of the CDR3 is TGTGCCAGCAGTCCCCAGGGGTTTACAGATACGCAGTATTTT.

The chain recombines TRBV6-1 with TRBJ1-3; D is unresolved. Germline CDR1 MNHNS, CDR2 SASEGT. The V end lost 3 bases, the J end lost 0 bases, and 12 bases lay between the germline ends. The CDR3 length is 16 residues. CDR3 region: CASSDEAGYSGNTIYF. The CDR3 DNA reads as TGTGCCAGCAGTGACGAAGCGGGCTACTCTGGAAACACCATATATTTT.

The CDR3 DNA reads as TGTGCCAGCAGCCCGGGGGGGGACAGCGGCTTGAGAGGCTACACCTTC. Amino acids: CASSPGGDSGLRGYTF. This sequence joins TRBV3-1 (or the pseudogene TRBV3-2) and TRBJ1-2, with 7 bases fitting TRBD1. From germline, CDR1 is LGHDT and CDR2 YNNKEL (reference sequence). This CDR3 contains 16 residues. V lost 4 bases and J lost 8; bases outside the gene matches: 16.

The chain couples TRBV3-1 (or the pseudogene TRBV3-2) to TRBJ1-1, with D unresolved. V was cut by 4 bases and J by 6 bases, with 9 bases left in between. There are 12 residues in the CDR3. Germline-derived CDR1 and CDR2 are LGHDT and YNNKEL (reference sequence). CDR3: CASSPSSAEAFF. The CDR3 DNA sequence: TGTGCCAGCAGCCCATCTTCGGCTGAAGCTTTCTTT.

The rearrangement joins TRBV15 to TRBJ2-7; the match to TRBD1 covers 7 bases. V dropped 1 base and J dropped 1; count of bases not matched to a gene: 4. The CDR3 is made up of 15 amino acids. From germline, CDR1 is LNHNV and CDR2 YYDKDF (reference sequence). The CDR3 region is CATSRARQGSYEQYF. The CDR3 DNA is TGTGCCACCAGCAGAGCTCGACAGGGATCCTACGAGCAGTACTTC.

As DNA, the CDR3 is TGTGCCAGCAGCTTAGCGAGGGGAGGCCTACGAGAAAAACTGTTTTTT. Residues: CASSLARGGLREKLFF. The chain carries TRBV11-2 and TRBJ1-4; TRBD1 might be the D (5 bases). This CDR3 is built from 16 residues. Trimming cost V 1 base and J 8 bases, with 17 bases left between them. The V gene's germline CDR1 is SGHAT and CDR2 FQNNGV.

The count of this clone is one. The chain employs TRBV3-1 (or the pseudogene TRBV3-2) and TRBJ2-3, with 10 bases identical to TRBD2. CDR3 size: 17 residues. Per the germline V gene, CDR1 is LGHDT and CDR2 is YNNKEL (reference sequence). The trim removed 3 bases at V and 7 bases at J, leaving 13 bases unmatched. The CDR3 region has the DNA TGTGCCAGCAGCCATTCCATAGCGGGGGGACTTCAGAATACGCAGTATTTT. Its translation: CASSHSIAGGLQNTQYF.

This clone was picked up a small number of times. The chain combines TRBV2 with TRBJ1-1; D is unclear. V was shortened by 7 bases and J by 1 base, with 13 bases between the two germline ends. The CDR3 loop spans 14 amino acids. CDR1 and CDR2 from the germline V gene are SNHLY and FYNNEI. The CDR3 DNA reads TGTGCCAGCATCCCGCCCCACGGGAACACTGAAGCTTTCTTT. Its translation is CASIPPHGNTEAFF.

As regards this clone: This CDR3 is also generated by other DNA sequences in the sample. The rearrangement uses TRBV4-1 and TRBJ2-7; D is possibly TRBD2 (6 bases). Germline V lookup: CDR1 MGHRA, CDR2 YSYEKL. The CDR3 runs 13 residues. Trimming pared 6 bases from V and 0 bases from J, leaving 9 bases between. The CDR3 loop is CASSPGLSYEQYF. For the CDR3, the DNA is TGCGCCAGCAGTCCGGGACTCTCCTACGAGCAGTACTTC.

The V gene is TRBV5-4, the J gene TRBJ1-4, with 7 bases matching TRBD1. Per the germline V gene, CDR1 is SGHNT and CDR2 is YYREEE (reference sequence). J lost 8 bases, V lost 2 bases, and 9 bases had no gene match. The CDR3 contains 15 residues. Here the CDR3 reads CASSLWDRGEEKLFF. CDR3 in DNA: TGTGCCAGCAGCTTATGGGACAGAGGAGAAGAAAAACTGTTTTTT.

The rearrangement links TRBV10-3 to TRBJ2-2; D remains unclear. Trimming left V 3 bases short and J 0 bases short, with 11 bases between. The CDR3 runs to 16 residues. Germline assignment: CDR1 ENHRY and CDR2 SYGVKD. The CDR3 coding sequence is TGTGCCATCAGTGAATCTCACAACGCGAACACCGGGGAGCTGTTTTTT. Its translation is CAISESHNANTGELFF.

The gene calls are TRBV2 and TRBJ1-2, with 10 bases that match TRBD1. This CDR3 is built from 16 residues. Germline CDR1 reads SNHLY; CDR2 reads FYNNEI. The trim removed 2 bases at V and 4 bases at J, leaving 7 bases unmatched. CDR3 coding DNA: TGTGCCAGCAGTGAAAGGACAGGGGGATGGGGCTATGGCTACACCTTC. As protein: CASSERTGGWGYGYTF.

As DNA, the CDR3 is TGCGCCAGCAGCCAAGATCGCGGGAGCCCCATATATTTT. Residues: CASSQDRGSPIYF. This sequence joins TRBV4-1 and TRBJ1-3; D not certain. Germline CDR1 and CDR2: MGHRA and YSYEKL. CDR3 length equals 13 residues. V was clipped by 0 bases and J by 11 bases, with 11 bases between them.

In its sample, this clone was seen a few times. As DNA, the CDR3 is TGTGCCAGCAGCTTGCGGAGGGGATCGGGAGGAAACACCATATATTTT. Residues: CASSLRRGSGGNTIYF. The V gene is TRBV5-5, the J gene TRBJ1-3; a possible D gene is TRBD1 (5 bases). V lost 1 base and J 4 bases, leaving 15 bases between the germline ends. The CDR3 is 16 residues long. Germline-derived CDR1 and CDR2 are SGHKS and YYEKEE (reference sequence).

Comment on this clone: At one of its ends the junction is not consistent with the germline gene, which may arise from a read error. V gene TRBV5-1 combines with J gene TRBJ1-4; possibly TRBD1 for D (6 bases). CDR3 size: 16 residues. Germline lookup yields CDR1 SGHRS and CDR2 YFSETQ. The CDR3 loop reads CASSPAQGTVNEKLFF. CDR3 DNA: TGCGCCAGCAGCCCTGCCCAGGGGACCGTTAATGAAAAGCTGTTTTTT. Full variable domain (remainder filled in from reference TRBV5-1 and TRBJ1-4): KAGVTQTPRYLIKTRGQQVTLSCSPISGHRSVSWYQQTPGQGLQFLFEYFSETQRNKGNFPGRFSGRQFSNSRSEMNVSTLELGDSALYLCASSPAQGTVNEKLFFGSGTQLSVL.

The rearrangement links TRBV7-8 to TRBJ1-4; tentatively, D is TRBD1 (6 bases). CDR1 and CDR2 from the germline V gene are SGHVS and FQNEAQ. The V end was cut by 1 base, the J end by 7 bases, with 19 bases between. The CDR3 consists of 17 residues. The CDR3 spells CASSLDGLGGRFEKLFF. The CDR3 bases are TGTGCCAGCAGCTTAGACGGGCTAGGGGGTCGTTTTGAAAAACTGTTTTTT.

This chain connects TRBV25-1 to TRBJ2-1, with 9 bases identical to TRBD1. Germline trimming cut 1 base from V and 1 base from J; bases unmatched to any gene: 2. The CDR3 is 16 residues long. Germline CDR1 is MGHDK and CDR2 is SYGVNS. The CDR3 sequence is CASSEWGTGSYNEQFF. The DNA of the CDR3 is TGTGCCAGCAGTGAATGGGGGACAGGGTCCTACAATGAGCAGTTCTTC. Complete variable domain (other parts from reference TRBV25-1 and TRBJ2-1): EADIYQTPRYLVIGTGKKITLECSQTMGHDKMYWYQQDPGMELHLIHYSYGVNSTEKGDLSSESTVSRIRTEHFPLTLESARPSHTSQYLCASSEWGTGSYNEQFFGPGTRLTVL.

A note on this clone: Different DNA sequences within this sample yield the same CDR3. The rearrangement uses TRBV18 and TRBJ1-1, with a weak D call TRBD1 (5 bases). Deletions cut 2 bases from V and 3 bases from J, with 10 bases between. The CDR3 has 14 residues. Germline V gene lookup returns CDR1 KGHSH and CDR2 LQKENI. Here the CDR3 reads CASSPRGRDTEAFF. Written as DNA, the CDR3 is TGTGCCAGCTCACCAAGGGGCCGGGACACTGAAGCTTTCTTT.

Note on this clone: This same CDR3 is encoded by further DNA sequences in the sample. The chain links TRBV19 to TRBJ1-2; maybe TRBD1 (5 bases). V gave up 3 bases and J gave up 2 bases, with 10 bases separating them. This CDR3 region has 14 residues. Germline CDR1 and CDR2: LNHDA and SQIVND (reference sequence). CDR3 coding DNA: TGTGCCAGTAGTATTACAGGAACCAACTATGGCTACACCTTC. It translates to CASSITGTNYGYTF.

The genes are TRBV29-1 and TRBJ1-1, with TRBD1 matching 9 bases. The V gene's germline CDR1 is SQVTM and CDR2 ANQGSEA. This CDR3 has 13 amino acids. J was trimmed by 4 bases and V by 7 bases; bases with no gene match: 7. The CDR3 region has the DNA TGCAGCGGTGAGACAGGGGGAAGCACTGAAGCTTTCTTT. Translation: CSGETGGSTEAFF.